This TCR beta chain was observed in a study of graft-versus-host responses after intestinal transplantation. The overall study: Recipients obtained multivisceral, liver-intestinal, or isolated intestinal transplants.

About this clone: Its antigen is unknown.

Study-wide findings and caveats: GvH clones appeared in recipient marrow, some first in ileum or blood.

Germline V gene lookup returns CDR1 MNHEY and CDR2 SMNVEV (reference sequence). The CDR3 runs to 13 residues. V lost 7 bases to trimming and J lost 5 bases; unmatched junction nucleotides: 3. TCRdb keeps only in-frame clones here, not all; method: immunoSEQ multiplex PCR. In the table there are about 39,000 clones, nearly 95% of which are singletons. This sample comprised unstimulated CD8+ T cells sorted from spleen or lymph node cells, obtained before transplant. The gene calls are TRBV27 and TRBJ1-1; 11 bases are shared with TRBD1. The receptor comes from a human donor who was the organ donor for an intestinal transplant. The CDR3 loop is CASTRDRGTEAFF. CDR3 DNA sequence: TGTGCCAGCACCCGGGACAGGGGGACTGAAGCTTTCTTT.